The T cell receptor (beta chain) under discussion was sequenced for a study of cytomegalovirus exposure and HLA in healthy donors. Study-wide results and caveats: DRB1 had the most TCR associations and HLA-C the fewest, a later analysis found, with rates varying by HLA locus. The authors listed 150 or so TCR beta chains as cytomegalovirus-associated. What was likely a sequencing artifact was a cluster of highly shared sequence variants.

Primers for the PCR totalled 60 Vbeta and 13 Jbeta. Method: immunoSEQ multiplex PCR; TCRdb's copy keeps in-frame clones and lacks some. The sample carries 100,000 to 150,000 clones, around 72% recorded once. The V gene end was trimmed by 1 base and the J gene end by 2 bases; junction bases not matched to a gene: 7. This CDR3 spans 17 amino acids. Looked up from germline, CDR1 is LGHNA and CDR2 is YSLEER. This clone was observed a few times. The antigen is not known. The sequence was obtained from a man aged 25 to 40 in good health and CMV-seronegative. What was sequenced was PBMCs. The chain has TRBV4-3 and TRBJ2-1; 8 bases agree with TRBD1. This CDR3 reads CASSQVIRGRTYNEQFF. The CDR3 DNA sequence: TGCGCCAGCAGCCAAGTTATCAGGGGGCGCACCTACAATGAGCAGTTCTTC.